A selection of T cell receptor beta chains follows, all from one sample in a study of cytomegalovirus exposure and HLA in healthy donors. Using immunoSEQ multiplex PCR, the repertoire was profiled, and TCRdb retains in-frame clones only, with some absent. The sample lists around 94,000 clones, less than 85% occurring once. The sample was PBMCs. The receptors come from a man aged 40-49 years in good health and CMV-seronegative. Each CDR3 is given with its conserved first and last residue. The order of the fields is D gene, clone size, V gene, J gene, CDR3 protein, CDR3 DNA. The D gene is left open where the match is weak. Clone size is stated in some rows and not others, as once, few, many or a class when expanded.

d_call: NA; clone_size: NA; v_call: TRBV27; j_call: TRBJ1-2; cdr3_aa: CASSFVQGNGYTF; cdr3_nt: TGTGCCAGCAGTTTTGTCCAGGGCAATGGCTACACCTTC
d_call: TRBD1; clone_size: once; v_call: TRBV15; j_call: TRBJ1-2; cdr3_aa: CATSSQSRDRGRRWNGYTF; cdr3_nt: TGTGCCACCAGCTCACAGTCCCGGGACAGGGGGCGCAGGTGGAATGGCTACACCTTC
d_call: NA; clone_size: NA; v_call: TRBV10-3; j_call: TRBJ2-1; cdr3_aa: CAIRSDKSSYNEQFF; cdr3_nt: TGTGCCATACGATCGGACAAAAGCTCCTACAATGAGCAGTTCTTC
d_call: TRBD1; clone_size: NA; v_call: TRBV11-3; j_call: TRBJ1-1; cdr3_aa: CASRQQGSTEAFF; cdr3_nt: TGTGCCAGCAGGCAACAGGGGAGCACTGAAGCTTTCTTT
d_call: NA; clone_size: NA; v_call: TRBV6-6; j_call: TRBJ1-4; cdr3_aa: CASRPGSGLREKLFF; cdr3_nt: TGTGCCAGCAGACCCGGTTCGGGGTTACGAGAAAAACTGTTTTTT
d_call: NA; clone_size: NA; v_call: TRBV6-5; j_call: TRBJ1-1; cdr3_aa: CASSYGAGLAFF; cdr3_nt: TGTGCCAGCAGTTACGGTGCAGGTCTAGCTTTCTTT
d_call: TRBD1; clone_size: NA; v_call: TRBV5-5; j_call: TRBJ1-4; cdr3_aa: CASSLQGAHEKLFF; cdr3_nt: TGTGCCAGCAGCTTGCAGGGGGCGCATGAAAAACTGTTTTTT
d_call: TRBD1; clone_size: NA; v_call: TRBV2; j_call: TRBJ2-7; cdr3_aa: CAGTHRDRLSYEQYF; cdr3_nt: TGTGCCGGCACACACCGGGACAGGCTCTCCTACGAGCAGTACTTC
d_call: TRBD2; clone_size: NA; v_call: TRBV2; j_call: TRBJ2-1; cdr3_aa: CASSEGPLAGLDEQFF; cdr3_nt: TGTGCCAGCAGTGAAGGCCCACTAGCGGGGTTGGATGAGCAGTTCTTC
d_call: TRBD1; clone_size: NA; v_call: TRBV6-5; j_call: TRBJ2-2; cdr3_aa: CASSTDRGVTGELFF; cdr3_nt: TGTGCCAGCAGCACGGACAGGGGCGTAACCGGGGAGCTGTTTTTT
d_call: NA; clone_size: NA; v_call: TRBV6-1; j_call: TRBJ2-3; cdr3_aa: CASRFLSSTDTQYF; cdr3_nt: TGTGCCAGCAGATTCCTCTCTAGCACAGATACGCAGTATTTT
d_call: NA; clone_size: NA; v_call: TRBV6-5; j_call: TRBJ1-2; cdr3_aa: CASSESGNNYGYTF; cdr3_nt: TGTGCCAGCAGTGAATCGGGAAACAACTATGGCTACACCTTC
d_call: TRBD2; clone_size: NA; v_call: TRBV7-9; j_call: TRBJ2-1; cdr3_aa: CASSPRGGAAEQFF; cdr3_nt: TGTGCCAGCAGCCCCCGCGGGGGGGCGGCTGAGCAGTTCTTC
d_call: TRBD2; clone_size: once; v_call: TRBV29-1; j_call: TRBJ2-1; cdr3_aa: CTVTFAGGAQFF; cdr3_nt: TGCACCGTAACGTTTGCGGGGGGTGCGCAGTTCTTC
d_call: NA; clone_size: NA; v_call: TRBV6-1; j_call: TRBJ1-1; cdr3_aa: CASSPQNGQNTEAFF; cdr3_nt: TGTGCCAGCAGTCCCCAGAATGGGCAGAACACTGAAGCTTTCTTT
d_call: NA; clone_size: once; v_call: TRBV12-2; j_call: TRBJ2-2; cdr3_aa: CASRPRLAGIGTGELFF; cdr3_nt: TGTGCAAGTCGCCCTAGACTAGCGGGGATTGGGACCGGGGAGCTGTTTTTT
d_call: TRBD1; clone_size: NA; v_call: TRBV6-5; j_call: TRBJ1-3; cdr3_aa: CASSRDSLSGNTIYF; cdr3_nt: TGTGCCAGCAGCCGGGACAGCCTATCTGGAAACACCATATATTTT
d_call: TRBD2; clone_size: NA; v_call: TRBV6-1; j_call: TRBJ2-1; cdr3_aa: CASSNSGGFYNEQFF; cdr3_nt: TGTGCCAGCAGTAATAGCGGGGGGTTCTACAATGAGCAGTTCTTC
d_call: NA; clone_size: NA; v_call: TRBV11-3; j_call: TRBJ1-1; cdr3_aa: CASSHSPNTEAFF; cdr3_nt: TGTGCCAGCAGCCACTCACCGAACACTGAAGCTTTCTTT
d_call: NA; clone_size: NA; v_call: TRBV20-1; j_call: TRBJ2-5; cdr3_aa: CSAHSGETQYF; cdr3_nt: TGCAGTGCTCACAGCGGGGAGACCCAGTACTTC
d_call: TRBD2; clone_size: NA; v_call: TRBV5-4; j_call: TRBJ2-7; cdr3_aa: CASSFGAGGYEQYF; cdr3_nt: TGTGCCAGCAGCTTCGGAGCGGGGGGCTACGAGCAGTACTTC
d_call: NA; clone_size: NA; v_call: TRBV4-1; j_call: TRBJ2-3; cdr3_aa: CASSQALTGLTDTQYF; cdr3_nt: TGCGCCAGCAGCCAAGCCCTGACAGGCCTCACAGATACGCAGTATTTT
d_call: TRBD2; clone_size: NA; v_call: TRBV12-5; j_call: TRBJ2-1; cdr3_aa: CASGLTPAGGRNEQFF; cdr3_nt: TGTGCTAGTGGTTTGACCCCGGCGGGGGGGAGGAATGAGCAGTTCTTC
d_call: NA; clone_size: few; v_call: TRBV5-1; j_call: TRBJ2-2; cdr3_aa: CASSLTGGELFF; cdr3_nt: TGCGCCAGCAGCTTGACAGGGGGGGAGCTGTTTTTT